The source of this T cell receptor (beta chain) is a study of a mutant IDH1 vaccine in newly diagnosed glioma (dated by TCRdb to about 2021). Regarding the research as a whole: Patients received eight vaccinations in weeks 1, 3, 5, 7, 11, 15, 19 and 23, corresponding to visits V03 through V10. Before enrollment, patients had received standard therapy of radiotherapy alone, temozolomide alone, or radiochemotherapy with temozolomide; most received the combination. Six visits were used for peripheral blood collection: V03 (baseline), V05, V07, V10, V12 and V13. For exploratory analyses, longitudinal TCRB deep sequencing was carried out in roughly 23 treated patients wherever samples were available. Vaccination started 4-6 weeks after radiotherapy alone, or was given together with temozolomide cycles in the groups whose treatment included chemotherapy. The approximately 32 treated patients were roughly 60% male and around 40% female, with a mean age of approximately 40 years. Results the study describes overall, beyond this receptor: Availability determined which PBMC samples were chosen for TCRB deep sequencing. Changes in the top peripheral T cell clonotypes picked up by TCRB sequencing did not appear to be linked to pseudoprogression. The authors stated that sample limitations prevented analyses of patient blood samples from being reproduced. Immune responses induced by the vaccine were seen in roughly 95% of patients across multiple MHC alleles.

Worth noting for this clone: Its target antigen remains unknown. Nothing much larger sits one base from this clone, and base qualities are not available.

The time point label, read with the paper, signifies: week 23, last vaccination. Each vaccine dose, consisting of 300 ug of a 20-mer mutant IDH1 peptide in Montanide, was administered subcutaneously with topical imiquimod. The donors had newly diagnosed IDH1-mutant astrocytomas of WHO grade 3 or 4 that showed loss of nuclear ATRX. The samples were drawn from NOA16, a multicentre, single-arm, open-label phase I trial in Germany that tested a mutant IDH1 peptide vaccine in humans for the first time. Genomic DNA for TCRB sequencing was isolated from EDTA blood with the DNeasy Blood and Tissue Kit. The protocol used for the library was the immunoSEQ multiplex PCR assay. Rearranged TCR beta chain sequences were amplified with the hsTCRB Kit following the manufacturer's protocol. TCRB libraries were sequenced on an Illumina MiSeq. In the authors' own workflow: The proprietary platform of the kit vendor was used for demultiplexing, trimming and gene mapping. TCRdb re-hosts the immuneACCESS table, in-frame sequences only. Its copies lack some clones; in the studies checked, an unresolved V gene accounts for under half of them, and the cause for the rest is not known. V and J calls and clone size follow that table, whereas D and trimming were derived from the DNA. A total of about 43,000 clones appear in this sample, 70% to 85% of them only once. The ten largest make up 2% to 2.5% of the sample.

Inclusive of the bounding cysteine and phenylalanine, the CDR3 is 16 residues long. Only the CDR3 DNA is retained, 48 bases long and in frame from the first base. The germline V end is reduced by 4 bases and the J end by 7 bases; junction bases left unmatched: 12. CDR1 and CDR2 were assigned from the germline V gene as MNHEY and SVGAGI. This clonotype originated in a woman aged 18-29 years with glioma. Some clones in this sample may be carry-over from other donors' samples. The chain couples TRBV6-5 to TRBJ1-1, with TRBD1 matching 10 junction bases. The starting material was PBMCs, obtained from a glioma patient whose treatment included an IDH1 peptide vaccine. The sequenced DNA: TGTGCCAGCAGTTTTAGCCTGACAGGGGGCGAGATTGAAGCTTTCTTT. It is translated as CASSFSLTGGEIEAFF.